This is a list of T cell receptor beta chains from one sample in a study of blood T cell repertoires in COVID-19. Data came from immunoSEQ multiplex PCR; TCRdb stores just in-frame clones and leaves some out. Of around 64,000 clones listed, roughly 90% are singletons. The sample was peripheral blood. The receptors here all came from a human donor in a cohort sampled during active COVID-19. Both conserved end residues are part of each CDR3. D genes are given only for firm matches. Clone size is stated in some rows and not others, as once, few, many or a class when expanded.

>NA|TRBV24-1|NA|TRBJ2-1
CATSELQGGGQFF
TGTGCCACCAGTGAACTACAGGGAGGGGGACAGTTCTTC
>NA|TRBV5-4|once|TRBJ2-7
CASSLARDAYEQYF
TGTGCCAGCAGCTTGGCCAGGGATGCCTACGAGCAGTACTTC
>NA|TRBV29-1|NA|TRBJ1-1
CSVDQASLNTEAFF
TGCAGCGTTGATCAGGCCTCCTTGAACACTGAAGCTTTCTTT
>TRBD2|TRBV7-9|NA|TRBJ2-1
CASSLSREAYNEQFF
TGTGCCAGCAGCTTAAGCCGGGAGGCCTACAATGAGCAGTTCTTC
>TRBD2|TRBV7-9|NA|TRBJ2-7
CASSLAGGNYEQYF
TGTGCCAGCAGCTTAGCGGGAGGGAACTACGAGCAGTACTTC
>NA|TRBV7-9|NA|TRBJ1-1
CASSPRADYTEAFF
TGTGCCAGCAGCCCCCGAGCAGACTACACTGAAGCTTTCTTT
>NA|TRBV24-1|NA|TRBJ2-5
CATSSGGQETQYF
TGTGCCACCAGTAGTGGCGGACAAGAGACCCAGTACTTC
>NA|TRBV12-3/TRBV12-4|NA|TRBJ2-7
CASSSLTYEQYF
TGTGCCAGCAGTTCCCTTACCTACGAGCAGTACTTC
>NA|TRBV5-1|once|TRBJ2-3
CASSPPGMGGDTQYF
TGCGCCAGCAGCCCCCCAGGTATGGGGGGAGATACGCAGTATTTT
>NA|TRBV6-5|NA|TRBJ1-2
CASSPDSTNYGYTF
TGTGCCAGCTCCCCCGACAGCACAAACTATGGCTACACCTTC
>TRBD1|TRBV6-5|NA|TRBJ2-7
CASSRGQGAREQYF
TGTGCCAGCAGTCGGGGACAGGGGGCGCGGGAGCAGTACTTC
>TRBD1|TRBV4-1|NA|TRBJ1-2
CASSPQGNYGYTF
TGCGCCAGCAGCCCACAGGGGAACTATGGCTACACCTTC
>NA|TRBV9|NA|TRBJ2-7
CASSPDGSSSYEQYF
TGTGCCAGCAGCCCCGACGGGAGTTCATCCTACGAGCAGTACTTC
>NA|TRBV4-1|NA|TRBJ1-5
CASSPDRRSSNQPQHF
TGCGCCAGCAGCCCCGATCGGCGGTCTAGCAATCAGCCCCAGCATTTT